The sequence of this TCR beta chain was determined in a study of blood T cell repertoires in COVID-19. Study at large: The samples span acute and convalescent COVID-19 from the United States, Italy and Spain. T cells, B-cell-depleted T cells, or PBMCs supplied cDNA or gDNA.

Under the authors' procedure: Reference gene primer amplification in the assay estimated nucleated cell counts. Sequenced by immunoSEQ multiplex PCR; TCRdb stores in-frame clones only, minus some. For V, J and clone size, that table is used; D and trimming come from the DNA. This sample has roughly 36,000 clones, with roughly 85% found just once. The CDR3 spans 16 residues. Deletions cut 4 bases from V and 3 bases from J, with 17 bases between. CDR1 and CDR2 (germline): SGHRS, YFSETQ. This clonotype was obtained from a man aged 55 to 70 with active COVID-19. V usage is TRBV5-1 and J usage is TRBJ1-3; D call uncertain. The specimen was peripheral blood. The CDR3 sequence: CASSPPLGGGGNTIYF. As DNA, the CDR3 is TGCGCCAGCAGCCCCCCACTCGGCGGAGGTGGAAACACCATATATTTT.